These 19 T cell receptor beta chains were all obtained from the same sample, sequenced in a study of shared clonotypes between healthy human individuals. TCRdb's table, derived via immunoSEQ multiplex PCR, lists solely in-frame clones and lacks some. This table holds about 380,000 clones, 96% found once. Sequenced sample: memory CD8+ T cells sorted from blood. Sample subset: CD45RO+ cells pooled with CCR7-negative TemRA cells. The receptors shown here come from a man aged 30 to 45 in good health.

This clone was observed a single time. Within the sample, other DNA sequences also encode this same CDR3. The chain combines TRBV5-1 with TRBJ2-2, with TRBD2 identical over 7 bases. V shed 0 bases and J 5 bases; nucleotides not matched to a gene: 4. Germline-derived CDR1 and CDR2 are SGHRS and YFSETQ. This CDR3 spans 15 amino acids. DNA of the CDR3: TGCGCCAGCAGCTTGGAGGGGAGGGGAACCGGGGAGCTGTTTTTT. Translation gives CASSLEGRGTGELFF.

The CDR3 nucleotides read TGTGCCAGCAGCTCGTCCGGGAGAAGTACAGATACGCAGTATTTT. Translation gives CASSSSGRSTDTQYF. The chain uses TRBV7-9 and TRBJ2-3; D is perhaps TRBD2 (6 bases). The length of the CDR3 is 15 residues. V lost 4 bases to trimming and J lost 3 bases, with 14 bases between them. Germline lookup yields CDR1 SEHNR and CDR2 FQNEAQ (reference sequence).

This clone occurred once. The chain has TRBV4-2 and TRBJ2-1; D gene unclear. Looked up from germline, CDR1 is LGHNA and CDR2 is YNFKEQ. The V end lost 3 bases, the J end lost 7 bases, and 4 bases lay between the germline ends. This CDR3 comprises 11 residues. The CDR3 is CASSQRNEQFF. The CDR3 coding sequence is TGTGCCAGCAGCCAGCGGAATGAGCAGTTCTTC.

The V call is TRBV20-1, the J call TRBJ2-7, with D perhaps matching TRBD2 (5 bases). Trimming left V 3 bases short and J 5 bases short, with 5 bases between. The CDR3 consists of 10 residues. CDR1 is DFQATT and CDR2 is SNEGSKA in the germline V gene (reference sequence). CDR3 loop: CSASGDEQYF. CDR3 DNA sequence: TGCAGTGCTAGCGGGGACGAGCAGTACTTC.

This chain uses TRBV7-9 with TRBJ1-5, with TRBD1 matching over 7 bases. This CDR3 comprises 16 residues. Germline assignment: CDR1 SEHNR and CDR2 FQNEAQ (reference sequence). The J segment lost 3 bases and the V segment lost 5 bases, leaving 10 bases of the junction unmatched. CDR3 sequence: CASSPVGGVDNQPQHF. The CDR3 DNA sequence: TGTGCCAGCAGCCCTGTAGGGGGCGTTGACAATCAGCCCCAGCATTTT.

V is TRBV7-2 and J is TRBJ2-3; D is uncertain. V lost 2 bases to trimming and J lost 3 bases, with 9 bases between them. The CDR3 is 14 residues long. The germline V gene has CDR1 SGHTA and CDR2 FQGNSA. In DNA form, the CDR3 reads TGTGCCAGCAGCTTAAAAGTAGGGACAGATACGCAGTATTTT. Its translation is CASSLKVGTDTQYF.

This chain joins TRBV6-1 and TRBJ1-2; TRBD1 might be the D (5 bases). Trimming took off 7 bases at V and 9 bases at J, with 21 bases between the two ends. The germline V gene encodes CDR1 MNHNS and CDR2 SASEGT. CDR3 size: 14 residues. Written as DNA, the CDR3 is TGTGCCAGCACCTCCCAGCTCGGGGGGAGAAGCTACACCTTC. Translating gives CASTSQLGGRSYTF.

The genes are TRBV29-1 and TRBJ1-2; no definite D call. This CDR3 has 12 residues. In germline, CDR1 is SQVTM, CDR2 ANQGSEA. V was shortened by 2 bases and J by 2 bases, with 6 bases between the two germline ends. DNA for the CDR3: TGCAGCGTTGAAACAGAAAACTATGGCTACACCTTC. Amino acid sequence: CSVETENYGYTF.

A single count supports this clone. V is TRBV28 and J is TRBJ2-2; the D gene is possibly TRBD1 (6 bases). CDR1 and CDR2 (germline): MDHEN, SYDVKM. The CDR3 has 17 residues. V was pared by 4 bases and J by 3 bases, with 18 bases between. CDR3 in amino acids: CASSSPGTRFYTGELFF. In DNA form, the CDR3 reads TGTGCCAGCAGTTCACCCGGGACACGTTTTTACACCGGGGAGCTGTTTTTT.

The chain carries TRBV20-1 and TRBJ1-3, with TRBD1 identical over 7 bases. The CDR3 consists of 10 residues. The germline CDR1 and CDR2 sequences are DFQATT and SNEGSKA (reference sequence). V was pared by 3 bases and J by 13 bases, with 3 bases of the junction left unmatched. CDR3 sequence (DNA): TGCAGTGCTAGCAGGGACAGAATATATTTT. Its translation: CSASRDRIYF.

This chain joins TRBV30 and TRBJ1-1, with 8 bases matching TRBD1. Trimming removed 2 bases from V and 0 bases from J; junction bases left unmatched: 11. Germline CDR1 reads GTSNPN; CDR2 reads SVGIG (reference sequence). The CDR3 loop spans 17 amino acids. The DNA of the CDR3 is TGTGCCTGGAGTTTCACAGGGGGAGGTGGCATGAACACTGAAGCTTTCTTT. It specifies CAWSFTGGGGMNTEAFF.

This chain joins TRBV4-1 and TRBJ1-4; 7 nucleotides align to TRBD1. Germline CDR1 reads MGHRA; CDR2 reads YSYEKL. With 3 bases clipped from V and 5 bases from J, the junction kept 12 bases outside the gene matches. This CDR3 region has 17 residues. CDR3: CASSHRMTGKFNEKLFF. CDR3 in DNA: TGCGCCAGCAGCCACCGTATGACAGGGAAATTCAATGAAAAACTGTTTTTT.

This clone has a handful of counts. This chain connects TRBV4-2 to TRBJ1-5, with 8 nucleotides matching TRBD1. Per germline, CDR1 LGHNA and CDR2 YNFKEQ. V lost 0 bases to trimming and J lost 6 bases; unmatched junction nucleotides: 4. The CDR3 is 15 amino acids. The DNA for the CDR3 is TGTGCCAGCAGCCAAGATTCAGGGGGCCGTCAGCCCCAGCATTTT. Encoded protein: CASSQDSGGRQPQHF.

On this clone: In the same sample, other DNA sequences code for this CDR3. The CDR3 DNA is TGTGCCAGCAGTTTGCGGGACAGGCAAGAGACCCAGTACTTC. Translating it yields CASSLRDRQETQYF. The genes are TRBV6-5 and TRBJ2-5, with 8 bases fitting TRBD1. Trimming removed 4 bases from V and 2 bases from J; junction bases left unmatched: 3. The CDR3 has 14 residues. Germline V gene sequence: CDR1 MNHEY, CDR2 SVGAGI.

The V call is TRBV7-6, the J call TRBJ2-7; 13 bases line up with TRBD2. There are 14 residues in the CDR3. Germline CDR1 is SGHVS and CDR2 is FNYEAQ. With V trimmed by 1 base and J by 6 bases, 0 bases remained unmatched. The CDR3 nucleotides are TGTGCCAGCAGCTTAGGGACTAGCGGGAGCGAGCAGTACTTC. Residues: CASSLGTSGSEQYF.

The V and J genes are TRBV7-8 and TRBJ2-2; 10 bases align to TRBD1. V was clipped by 5 bases and J by 6 bases; unmatched bases: 6. The CDR3 covers 15 residues. The germline gives CDR1 SGHVS, CDR2 FQNEAQ. CDR3 loop: CASSLLGQGAGELFF. CDR3 bases: TGTGCCAGCAGCCTACTTGGACAGGGGGCCGGGGAGCTGTTTTTT.

Comment on this clone: Other DNA sequences from this sample encode an identical CDR3 as well. The chain couples TRBV5-1 to TRBJ2-5, with D unresolved. The ends were cut back, 4 bases at V and 1 base at J, with 2 bases in the middle. The CDR3 sequence is 11 residues long. Germline V gives CDR1 SGHRS, CDR2 YFSETQ. The DNA of the CDR3 is TGCGCCAGCAGCGTCCAAGAGACCCAGTACTTC. Its protein product is CASSVQETQYF.

This chain joins TRBV6-1 and TRBJ2-1; 9 positions agree with TRBD1. Germline V gene data show CDR1 as MNHNS and CDR2 as SASEGT. This CDR3 spans 15 amino acids. V gave up 2 bases and J gave up 3 bases; unmatched junction bases: 2. DNA of the CDR3: TGTGCCAGCAGTGAAAGGGACAGGGTCTACAATGAGCAGTTCTTC. Its translation: CASSERDRVYNEQFF.

The chain is built from TRBV7-8 and TRBJ2-5, with D maybe TRBD2 (6 bases). V lost 5 bases and J 5 bases, leaving 18 bases between the germline ends. Germline values: CDR1 SGHVS, CDR2 FQNEAQ. CDR3 length equals 15 residues. CDR3 sequence reads: CASSRTGGKGETQYF. As DNA, the CDR3 is TGTGCCAGCAGCCGCACGGGCGGGAAGGGTGAGACCCAGTACTTC.